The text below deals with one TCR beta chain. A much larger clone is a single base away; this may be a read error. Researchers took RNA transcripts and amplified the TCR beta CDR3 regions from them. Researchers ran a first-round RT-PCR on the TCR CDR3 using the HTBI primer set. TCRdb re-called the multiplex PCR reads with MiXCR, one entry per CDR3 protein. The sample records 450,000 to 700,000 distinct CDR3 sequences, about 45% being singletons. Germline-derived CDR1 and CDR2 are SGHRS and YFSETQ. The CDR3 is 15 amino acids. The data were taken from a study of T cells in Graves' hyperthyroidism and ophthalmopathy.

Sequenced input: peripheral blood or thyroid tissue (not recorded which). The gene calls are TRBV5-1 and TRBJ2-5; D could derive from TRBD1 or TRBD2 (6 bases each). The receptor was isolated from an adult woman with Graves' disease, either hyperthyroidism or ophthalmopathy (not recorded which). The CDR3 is CASSIVGGTKETKYF. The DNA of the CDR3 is TGTGCCAGCAGCATTGTAGGGGGGACGAAAGAGACCAAGTACTTC.